The rows below give T cell receptor beta chains drawn from one sample of a study of T cell therapy after organ transplantation. Sequencing was performed with immunoSEQ multiplex PCR; in TCRdb, only in-frame clones are kept and a portion is missing. The sample lists approximately 1,200 clones; around 40% were seen once. Their target antigens are unknown. The sample consisted of cultured CD8+ T cells. The receptors stem from a human patient who had received a solid organ transplant and had CMV disease. Some T cells may be the graft donor's. Each CDR3 is given with its conserved first and last residue. Fields, in order: J gene, V gene, D gene, clone size, CDR3 protein, CDR3 DNA. A D gene is named only where the DNA matches it firmly. The listing skips clone size in some rows; elsewhere it reads once, few, many or a size class.

TRBJ2-5	TRBV28	.	.	CASSLVYRGRQETQYF	TGTGCCAGCAGTTTGGTATATCGGGGGCGTCAGGAGACCCAGTACTTC
TRBJ1-2	TRBV6-6	.	.	CASSYGEVDGYTF	TGTGCCAGCAGTTACGGGGAGGTGGATGGCTACACCTTC
TRBJ1-1	TRBV4-3	.	few	CASSQGAGDATEAFF	TGCGCCAGCAGCCAAGGGGCGGGGGATGCCACTGAAGCTTTCTTT
TRBJ2-3	TRBV5-4	TRBD2	.	CASSLGTSGNRDTQYF	TGCGCCAGCAGCCTCGGGACTAGCGGGAATAGAGATACGCAGTATTTT
TRBJ2-5	TRBV6-5	.	.	CASSYSAGMETQYF	TGTGCCAGCAGTTACTCCGCGGGGATGGAGACCCAGTACTTC
TRBJ2-7	TRBV4-3	.	medium-sized	CASSQVGDLSYEQYF	TGCGCCAGCAGCCAAGTAGGGGACCTATCCTACGAGCAGTACTTC
TRBJ2-2	TRBV4-3	.	medium-sized	CASSQDQGNTGELFF	TGCGCCAGCAGCCAAGATCAGGGAAACACCGGGGAGCTGTTTTTT
TRBJ2-2	TRBV6-6	.	.	CASSYLAKNTGELFF	TGTGCCAGCAGTTACCTAGCGAAGAACACCGGGGAGCTGTTTTTT
TRBJ2-7	TRBV28	TRBD2	.	CASSLFGLAGFEQYF	TGTGCCAGCAGTTTATTTGGACTAGCGGGATTCGAGCAGTACTTC
TRBJ1-4	TRBV28	TRBD1	.	CASSFIQGGEKLFF	TGTGCCAGCAGTTTTATTCAGGGGGGGGAAAAACTGTTTTTT
TRBJ1-5	TRBV4-3	.	few	CASSQEWGREPQHF	TGCGCCAGCAGCCAAGAATGGGGACGAGAGCCCCAGCATTTT
TRBJ1-6	TRBV1	.	.	CTSSQEIRTGSSYNSPLHF	TGCACCAGCAGCCAAGAAATAAGGACAGGGAGCTCCTATAATTCACCCCTCCACTTT
TRBJ1-2	TRBV4-3	.	few	CASSQELQGPYGYTF	TGCGCCAGCAGCCAAGAACTTCAGGGTCCCTATGGCTACACCTTC
TRBJ1-2	TRBV4-3	TRBD1	large	CASSQDVLGTGFGYTF	TGCGCCAGCAGCCAAGACGTCCTGGGGACAGGGTTTGGCTACACCTTC
TRBJ1-6	TRBV4-3	.	.	CASSQDLDRETHF	TGCGCCAGCAGCCAAGATCTGGATAGGGAAACCCACTTT
TRBJ2-7	TRBV6-5	TRBD1	.	CASSYGTDKYEQYF	TGTGCCAGCAGTTACGGGACAGACAAATACGAGCAGTACTTC
TRBJ2-7	TRBV4-3	TRBD1	.	CASSQDLSGGEQYF	TGCGCCAGCAGCCAAGATCTATCAGGGGGCGAGCAGTACTTC
TRBJ2-3	TRBV6-6	.	.	CASSLADTDTQYF	TGTGCCAGCAGTTTAGCGGACACAGATACGCAGTATTTT
TRBJ1-5	TRBV6-4	TRBD1	.	CASSAPGQGSNQPQHF	TGTGCCAGCAGTGCCCCGGGACAGGGGAGTAATCAGCCCCAGCATTTT
TRBJ2-1	TRBV6-4	.	few	CASSDEGLGLDEQFF	TGTGCCAGCAGTGACGAGGGGTTGGGATTGGATGAGCAGTTCTTC
TRBJ2-1	TRBV6-5	.	.	CASSPKQIHYNEQFF	TGTGCCAGCAGTCCTAAGCAGATCCACTACAATGAGCAGTTCTTC
TRBJ1-1	TRBV28	.	medium-sized	CASSIGFIEAFF	TGTGCCAGCAGTATCGGCTTCATTGAAGCTTTCTTT
TRBJ2-5	TRBV6-5	TRBD2	.	CASSSAGGQETQYF	TGTGCCAGCAGTTCGGCGGGGGGCCAAGAGACCCAGTACTTC
TRBJ1-1	TRBV4-3	TRBD1	few	CASSHGTGAAEAFF	TGCGCCAGCAGCCATGGTACAGGGGCAGCTGAAGCTTTCTTT
TRBJ2-7	TRBV5-8	.	once	CASSQEPGPYEQYF	TGCGCCAGCAGCCAAGAACCAGGACCCTACGAGCAGTACTTC
TRBJ2-7	TRBV4-3	.	few	CASSQEFPYEQYF	TGCGCCAGCAGCCAAGAATTCCCCTACGAGCAGTACTTC
TRBJ2-7	TRBV4-3	TRBD1	.	CASSQLPTGTGSYEQYF	TGCGCCAGCAGCCAACTACCCACCGGGACAGGGTCCTACGAGCAGTACTTC
TRBJ1-6	TRBV4-3	.	few	CASSQDGSMTSPLHF	TGCGCCAGCAGCCAAGATGGCAGTATGACTTCACCCCTCCACTTT
TRBJ2-1	TRBV28	.	.	CASSLLASSYNEQFF	TGTGCCAGCAGTTTATTGGCCTCCTCCTACAATGAGCAGTTCTTC